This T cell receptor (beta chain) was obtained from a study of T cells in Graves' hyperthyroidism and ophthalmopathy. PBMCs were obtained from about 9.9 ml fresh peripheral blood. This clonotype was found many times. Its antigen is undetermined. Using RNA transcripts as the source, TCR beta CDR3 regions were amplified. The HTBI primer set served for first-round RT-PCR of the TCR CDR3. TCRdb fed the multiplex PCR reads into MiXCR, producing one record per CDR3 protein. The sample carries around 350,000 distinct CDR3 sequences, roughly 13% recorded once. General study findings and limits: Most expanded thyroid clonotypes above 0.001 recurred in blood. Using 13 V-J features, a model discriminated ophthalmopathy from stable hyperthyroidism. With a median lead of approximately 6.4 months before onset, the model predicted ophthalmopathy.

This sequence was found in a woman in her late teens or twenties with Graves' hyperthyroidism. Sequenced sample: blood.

The CDR3 sequence: CSASASGKADTQYF. The CDR3 DNA follows: TGCAGTGCTAGCGCTAGCGGGAAAGCAGATACGCAGTATTTT. The rearrangement links TRBV20-1 to TRBJ2-3; TRBD2 aligns across 9 bases. J gave up 4 bases and V 3 bases, and 5 bases lay outside the gene matches. From germline, CDR1 is DFQATT and CDR2 SNEGSKA (reference sequence). The CDR3 totals 14 residues.